This is a list of T cell receptor beta chains from one sample in a study of PD-L1 blockade in urothelial cancer. Profiled with immunoSEQ multiplex PCR; TCRdb holds only in-frame clones, not every one. The data show under 30,000 clones, around 87% seen once. The input for sequencing was PBMCs, taken around atezolizumab (anti-PD-L1) treatment. These TCRs come from a man over 45 with urothelial cancer. The CDR3 runs from the conserved cysteine through the conserved F or W. Each record gives: D gene, V gene, clone size, J gene, CDR3 length, CDR3 DNA, CDR3 protein. D genes are given only for firm matches. Expanded clones get a size class; other rows say once, few or many, or leave the size out.

d_call: TRBD1; v_call: TRBV18; clone_size: once; j_call: TRBJ1-1; cdr3_length: 16; cdr3_nt: TGTGCCAGCTCATCGGGGACAGCCTCAATGAACACTGAAGCTTTCTTT; cdr3_aa: CASSSGTASMNTEAFF
d_call: NA; v_call: TRBV6-6; clone_size: NA; j_call: TRBJ2-4; cdr3_length: 15; cdr3_nt: TGTGCCAGCAAAAGGGAGGAGATAGCCAAAAACATTCAGTACTTC; cdr3_aa: CASKREEIAKNIQYF
d_call: TRBD1; v_call: TRBV11-3; clone_size: NA; j_call: TRBJ2-3; cdr3_length: 16; cdr3_nt: TGTGCCAGCAGCTCTTACTGGGGCTCAGGGGGAGATACGCAGTATTTT; cdr3_aa: CASSSYWGSGGDTQYF
d_call: NA; v_call: TRBV5-1; clone_size: NA; j_call: TRBJ1-4; cdr3_length: 15; cdr3_nt: TGCGCCAGCAGCTTAGGGGGAAAACCTAATGAAAAACTGTTTTTT; cdr3_aa: CASSLGGKPNEKLFF
d_call: TRBD2; v_call: TRBV2; clone_size: NA; j_call: TRBJ2-1; cdr3_length: 15; cdr3_nt: TGTGCCAGCAGGAAAGGACTAGCGGGGAACAATGAGCAGTTCTTC; cdr3_aa: CASRKGLAGNNEQFF
d_call: TRBD2; v_call: TRBV11-2; clone_size: NA; j_call: TRBJ2-5; cdr3_length: 16; cdr3_nt: TGTGCCAGCAGCTTAGTAGGTAGCGGGAGAATAAAGACCCAGTACTTC; cdr3_aa: CASSLVGSGRIKTQYF
d_call: NA; v_call: TRBV6-5; clone_size: NA; j_call: TRBJ1-2; cdr3_length: 15; cdr3_nt: TGTGCCAGCAGCTACTTGTTTGGTAGAAACTATGGCTACACCTTC; cdr3_aa: CASSYLFGRNYGYTF
d_call: NA; v_call: TRBV7-9; clone_size: NA; j_call: TRBJ1-1; cdr3_length: 15; cdr3_nt: TGTGCCAGCAGCTCCTCCGGGAGAGGATGGACTGAAGCTTTCTTT; cdr3_aa: CASSSSGRGWTEAFF
d_call: NA; v_call: TRBV13; clone_size: NA; j_call: TRBJ2-1; cdr3_length: 15; cdr3_nt: TGTGCCAGCAGCTCAGAGGGTCTTTTTGTTGATGAGCAGTTCTTC; cdr3_aa: CASSSEGLFVDEQFF
d_call: TRBD2; v_call: TRBV5-1; clone_size: NA; j_call: TRBJ2-7; cdr3_length: 13; cdr3_nt: TGCGCCAGCAGCGGGGGGCGGGAGGACGAGCAGTACTTC; cdr3_aa: CASSGGREDEQYF
d_call: NA; v_call: TRBV13; clone_size: NA; j_call: TRBJ2-4; cdr3_length: 15; cdr3_nt: TGTGCCAGCAGCTTAGGCAGAGGTTACAAAAACATTCAGTACTTC; cdr3_aa: CASSLGRGYKNIQYF
d_call: TRBD2; v_call: TRBV29-1; clone_size: NA; j_call: TRBJ2-5; cdr3_length: 13; cdr3_nt: TGCAGCGTTGGGGCGGGAGCGGGGGAGACCCAGTACTTC; cdr3_aa: CSVGAGAGETQYF
d_call: TRBD2; v_call: TRBV6-4; clone_size: NA; j_call: TRBJ2-2; cdr3_length: 14; cdr3_nt: TGTGCCAGCAGTGTTAGCGGGGAGACCGGGGAGCTGTTTTTT; cdr3_aa: CASSVSGETGELFF
d_call: NA; v_call: TRBV19; clone_size: NA; j_call: TRBJ1-1; cdr3_length: 16; cdr3_nt: TGTGCCAGTAGTATAGATCTATCAGGAAAGAACACTGAAGCTTTCTTT; cdr3_aa: CASSIDLSGKNTEAFF
d_call: NA; v_call: TRBV10-3; clone_size: NA; j_call: TRBJ1-4; cdr3_length: 14; cdr3_nt: TGTGCCATCAGTGAGGGAGGGGATGATGAAAAACTGTTTTTT; cdr3_aa: CAISEGGDDEKLFF
d_call: TRBD2; v_call: TRBV13; clone_size: once; j_call: TRBJ2-5; cdr3_length: 16; cdr3_nt: TGTGCCAGCAGCTTAGGGGGGGGGATTGGCGAGGAGACCCAGTACTTC; cdr3_aa: CASSLGGGIGEETQYF
d_call: TRBD1; v_call: TRBV5-6; clone_size: NA; j_call: TRBJ2-7; cdr3_length: 14; cdr3_nt: TGTGCCAGCAGCCAATACAGGGGAGCCTACGAGCAGTACTTC; cdr3_aa: CASSQYRGAYEQYF
d_call: TRBD1; v_call: TRBV18; clone_size: NA; j_call: TRBJ1-3; cdr3_length: 14; cdr3_nt: TGTGCCAGCTCACTGGACAGGGCCGGAAACACCATATATTTT; cdr3_aa: CASSLDRAGNTIYF
d_call: TRBD1; v_call: TRBV30; clone_size: NA; j_call: TRBJ2-5; cdr3_length: 14; cdr3_nt: TGTGCCTGGGCCTACGGGACAGGGATCGAGACCCAGTACTTC; cdr3_aa: CAWAYGTGIETQYF
d_call: TRBD1; v_call: TRBV5-1; clone_size: NA; j_call: TRBJ2-7; cdr3_length: 14; cdr3_nt: TGCGCCAGCAGCTCGGGGGACAGGGCCTACGAGCAGTACTTC; cdr3_aa: CASSSGDRAYEQYF
d_call: NA; v_call: TRBV18; clone_size: NA; j_call: TRBJ2-7; cdr3_length: 14; cdr3_nt: TGTGCCAGCTCACCGCCGGGAGCCAGCTACGAGCAGTACTTC; cdr3_aa: CASSPPGASYEQYF
d_call: TRBD2; v_call: TRBV14; clone_size: NA; j_call: TRBJ2-1; cdr3_length: 15; cdr3_nt: TGTGCCAGCAGCCCTACTAGCGGGAGGGCCAGTGAGCAGTTCTTC; cdr3_aa: CASSPTSGRASEQFF
d_call: NA; v_call: TRBV7-2; clone_size: NA; j_call: TRBJ2-1; cdr3_length: 14; cdr3_nt: TGTGCCAGCAGCCGTCGGGGGATCCACAATGAGCAGTTCTTC; cdr3_aa: CASSRRGIHNEQFF
d_call: TRBD1; v_call: TRBV9; clone_size: NA; j_call: TRBJ2-7; cdr3_length: 14; cdr3_nt: TGTGCCAGCAGCCCCCGGGACAGGGTTTACGAGCAGTACTTC; cdr3_aa: CASSPRDRVYEQYF
d_call: NA; v_call: TRBV6-6; clone_size: NA; j_call: TRBJ1-1; cdr3_length: 11; cdr3_nt: TGTGCCAGCAGGAGGGAAACGGGGGCTTTCTTT; cdr3_aa: CASRRETGAFF
d_call: NA; v_call: TRBV18; clone_size: NA; j_call: TRBJ2-1; cdr3_length: 12; cdr3_nt: TGTGCCAGCTCTCTTAGGGGGAATGAGCAGTTCTTC; cdr3_aa: CASSLRGNEQFF
d_call: NA; v_call: TRBV6-6; clone_size: once; j_call: TRBJ2-3; cdr3_length: 12; cdr3_nt: TGTGCCAGCAGTTCCCAGGCAGATACGCAGTATTTT; cdr3_aa: CASSSQADTQYF
d_call: TRBD1; v_call: TRBV18; clone_size: few; j_call: TRBJ2-3; cdr3_length: 16; cdr3_nt: TGTGCCAGCTCACCGCTTCCGACAGGGAACACAGATACGCAGTATTTT; cdr3_aa: CASSPLPTGNTDTQYF
d_call: NA; v_call: TRBV19; clone_size: NA; j_call: TRBJ1-5; cdr3_length: 11; cdr3_nt: TGTGCCAGTAGACTAGAGGGGCCCCAGCATTTT; cdr3_aa: CASRLEGPQHF
d_call: NA; v_call: TRBV10-1; clone_size: NA; j_call: TRBJ2-1; cdr3_length: 13; cdr3_nt: TGCGCCAGCAGTGTCGGGGGACGGAATGAGCAGTTCTTC; cdr3_aa: CASSVGGRNEQFF
d_call: TRBD2; v_call: TRBV11-2; clone_size: NA; j_call: TRBJ2-7; cdr3_length: 16; cdr3_nt: TGTGCCAGCAGCACGGCTCCTAGCGGGGGCCCCCACGAGCAGTACTTC; cdr3_aa: CASSTAPSGGPHEQYF
d_call: TRBD1; v_call: TRBV6-4; clone_size: NA; j_call: TRBJ2-1; cdr3_length: 15; cdr3_nt: TGTGCCAGCAGTGACGGGGCAGGGGGCTACAATGAGCAGTTCTTC; cdr3_aa: CASSDGAGGYNEQFF
d_call: TRBD2; v_call: TRBV27; clone_size: NA; j_call: TRBJ2-7; cdr3_length: 14; cdr3_nt: TGTGCCAGCAGTAACGGGAGGGCCCCCTACGAGCAGTACTTC; cdr3_aa: CASSNGRAPYEQYF
d_call: TRBD1; v_call: TRBV19; clone_size: NA; j_call: TRBJ1-1; cdr3_length: 14; cdr3_nt: TGTGCCAGTAGTTCCAGGGGGATGAGCACTGAAGCTTTCTTT; cdr3_aa: CASSSRGMSTEAFF
d_call: NA; v_call: TRBV5-1; clone_size: NA; j_call: TRBJ2-5; cdr3_length: 14; cdr3_nt: TGCGCCAGCACCCATCCAGGGGTTCGAGAGACCCAGTACTTC; cdr3_aa: CASTHPGVRETQYF
d_call: TRBD2; v_call: TRBV15; clone_size: NA; j_call: TRBJ2-7; cdr3_length: 14; cdr3_nt: TGTGCCACCAGCAGAGCTAGCGGGGGGTACGAGCAGTACTTC; cdr3_aa: CATSRASGGYEQYF
d_call: TRBD1; v_call: TRBV27; clone_size: once; j_call: TRBJ1-2; cdr3_length: 13; cdr3_nt: TGTGCCAGCAGTACCTGGGACAGTTATGGCTACACCTTC; cdr3_aa: CASSTWDSYGYTF
d_call: NA; v_call: TRBV29-1; clone_size: NA; j_call: TRBJ2-1; cdr3_length: 11; cdr3_nt: TGCAGCTTCTTGTTCGCAGTCGAGCAGTTCTTC; cdr3_aa: CSFLFAVEQFF
d_call: NA; v_call: TRBV5-8; clone_size: few; j_call: TRBJ1-5; cdr3_length: 15; cdr3_nt: TGTGCCAGCAGCTCCCCCCACGGTTCTGATCAGCCCCAGCATTTT; cdr3_aa: CASSSPHGSDQPQHF
d_call: TRBD1; v_call: TRBV5-1; clone_size: NA; j_call: TRBJ2-5; cdr3_length: 15; cdr3_nt: TGCGCCAGCAGCTTGGGGACAGGGGTAGGAGAGACCCAGTACTTC; cdr3_aa: CASSLGTGVGETQYF
d_call: NA; v_call: TRBV13; clone_size: NA; j_call: TRBJ2-7; cdr3_length: 14; cdr3_nt: TGTGCCAGCAGCTTCCTAGGACAGAGAGGGGAGCAGTACTTC; cdr3_aa: CASSFLGQRGEQYF
d_call: TRBD1; v_call: TRBV14; clone_size: once; j_call: TRBJ1-2; cdr3_length: 13; cdr3_nt: TGTGCCAGCACCCGGACAGGCAACTATGGCTACACCTTC; cdr3_aa: CASTRTGNYGYTF
d_call: NA; v_call: TRBV2; clone_size: NA; j_call: TRBJ2-2; cdr3_length: 14; cdr3_nt: TGTGCCAGCAGTGAAGTGCAGGGCACCGGGGAGCTGTTTTTT; cdr3_aa: CASSEVQGTGELFF
d_call: TRBD1; v_call: TRBV6-5; clone_size: NA; j_call: TRBJ1-1; cdr3_length: 15; cdr3_nt: TGTGCCAGCAGTACCCGGACAGGGGCTTACACTGAAGCTTTCTTT; cdr3_aa: CASSTRTGAYTEAFF
d_call: NA; v_call: TRBV2; clone_size: NA; j_call: TRBJ1-1; cdr3_length: 15; cdr3_nt: TGTGCCAGCAAACCCCAGGCATCGGGGTACACTGAAGCTTTCTTT; cdr3_aa: CASKPQASGYTEAFF
d_call: TRBD1; v_call: TRBV9; clone_size: NA; j_call: TRBJ1-2; cdr3_length: 15; cdr3_nt: TGTGCCAGCAGCGCGCCGGGACAGCCTAACTATGGCTACACCTTC; cdr3_aa: CASSAPGQPNYGYTF
d_call: TRBD1; v_call: TRBV5-1; clone_size: NA; j_call: TRBJ2-7; cdr3_length: 15; cdr3_nt: TGCGCCAGCAGCTTGGATCCGACAGGGATCTACGAGCAGTACTTC; cdr3_aa: CASSLDPTGIYEQYF